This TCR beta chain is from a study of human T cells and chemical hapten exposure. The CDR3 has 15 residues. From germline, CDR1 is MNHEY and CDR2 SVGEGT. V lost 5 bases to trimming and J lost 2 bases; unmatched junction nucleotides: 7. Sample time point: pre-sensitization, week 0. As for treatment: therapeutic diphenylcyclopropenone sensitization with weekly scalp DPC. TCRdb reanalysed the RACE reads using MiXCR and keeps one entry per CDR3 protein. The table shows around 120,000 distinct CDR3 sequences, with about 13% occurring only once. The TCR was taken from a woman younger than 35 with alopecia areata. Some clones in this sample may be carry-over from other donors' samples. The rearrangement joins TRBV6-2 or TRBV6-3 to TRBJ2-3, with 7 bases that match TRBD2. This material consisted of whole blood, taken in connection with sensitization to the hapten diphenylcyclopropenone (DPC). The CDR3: CASSPRGESTDTQYF. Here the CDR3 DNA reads TGTGCCAGCAGTCCACGGGGGGAATCCACAGATACGCAGTATTTT.